One sample yielded the 2 T cell receptor beta chains listed below, sequenced in a study of T-cell reconstitution after alpha-beta-depleted transplantation in children. Preparation of the TCRbeta library used unique molecular identifiers. TCRdb processed the PCR reads anew with MiXCR; each CDR3 protein has one entry. The data contain around 270,000 distinct CDR3 sequences, 10% of them seen just once; the ten biggest clones take up less than 9%. Sequencing used PBMCs, obtained before TCRalphabeta/CD19-depleted stem cell transplant. The receptors come from a boy under three years old with acute myeloid leukemia, due to receive a stem cell transplant.

This clonotype was seen only a few times. V gene TRBV20-1 combines with J gene TRBJ1-2; no firm D call. The CDR3 is 13 residues long. The V gene's germline CDR1 is DFQATT and CDR2 SNEGSKA (reference sequence). Trimming pared 0 bases from V and 5 bases from J, leaving 10 bases between. In DNA form, the CDR3 reads TGCAGTGCTAGAGATAGGCTAAGATATGGCTACACCTTC. Translating it yields CSARDRLRYGYTF.

This clonotype was recorded at least ten times. The V and J genes are TRBV27 and TRBJ2-1; D remains unclear. Trimming pared 2 bases from V and 4 bases from J, leaving 9 bases between. The CDR3 is 14 residues long. Germline loops: CDR1 MNHEY, CDR2 SMNVEV (reference sequence). The CDR3 loop is CASSLEAMYNEQFF. Written as DNA, the CDR3 is TGTGCCAGCAGTTTAGAGGCAATGTACAATGAGCAGTTCTTC.